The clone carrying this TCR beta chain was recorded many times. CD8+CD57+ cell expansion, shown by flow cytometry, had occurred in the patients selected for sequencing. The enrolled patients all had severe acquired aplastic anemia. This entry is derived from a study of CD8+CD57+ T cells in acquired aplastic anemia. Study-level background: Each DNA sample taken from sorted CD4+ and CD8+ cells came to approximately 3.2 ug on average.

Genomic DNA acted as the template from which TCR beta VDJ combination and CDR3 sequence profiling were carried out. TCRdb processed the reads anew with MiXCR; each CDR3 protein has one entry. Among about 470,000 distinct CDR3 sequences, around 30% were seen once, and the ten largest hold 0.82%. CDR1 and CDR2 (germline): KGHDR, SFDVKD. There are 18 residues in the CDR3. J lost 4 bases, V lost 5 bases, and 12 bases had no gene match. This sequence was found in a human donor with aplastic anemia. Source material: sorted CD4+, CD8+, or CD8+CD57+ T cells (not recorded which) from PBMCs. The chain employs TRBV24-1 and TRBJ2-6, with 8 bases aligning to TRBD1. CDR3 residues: CATSGTTGEAAGANVLTF. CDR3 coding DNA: TGTGCCACCAGTGGTACGACAGGGGAGGCCGCAGGGGCCAACGTCCTGACTTTC.